This T cell receptor beta chain was observed in a study of blood T cell repertoires in COVID-19. Study overall: PBMCs, B-cell-depleted T cells, or T cells were the source of the cDNA or gDNA that made up the material.

This CDR3 has 15 residues. With V trimmed by 1 base and J by 9 bases, 11 bases remained unmatched. Germline CDR1 is SGHTA and CDR2 is FQGNSA. In the original processing: For nucleated cells, counts were estimated from reference gene primer amplification. Sequenced by immunoSEQ multiplex PCR; TCRdb stores in-frame clones only, minus some. For V, J and clone size, that table is used; D and trimming come from the DNA. Of 250,000 to 350,000 clones listed, just over 85% are singletons. The V call is TRBV7-2, the J call TRBJ1-1; 7 bases are shared with TRBD1. The TCR originated in a woman aged 25 to 39 with active or convalescent COVID-19. The sequencing input was peripheral blood. The CDR3 DNA reads TGTGCCAGCAGCTTAGGAAGTAAACAGGGGTACAAAGCTTTCTTT. Translating gives CASSLGSKQGYKAFF.